A single sample gave rise to the 22 T cell receptor beta chains below, sequenced in a study of cytomegalovirus exposure and HLA in healthy donors. Using immunoSEQ multiplex PCR, the repertoire was profiled, and TCRdb retains in-frame clones only, with some absent. The sample yields roughly 330,000 clones, about nine tenths seen once. The specimen was PBMCs. The receptors here all came from a woman in her twenties or thirties in good health and CMV-seropositive.

This clone was counted a single time. CDR3 sequence (DNA): TGTGCCAGCAGCCACGGACAGGAACGGGACGAGCAGTACTTC. It translates to CASSHGQERDEQYF. This chain joins TRBV7-6 and TRBJ2-7; TRBD1 agrees at 7 bases. The V and J ends lost 5 bases and 5 bases, in that order; junction bases with no gene match: 9. The germline gives CDR1 SGHVS, CDR2 FNYEAQ. The length of the CDR3 is 14 residues.

The chain uses TRBV4-3 and TRBJ2-7, with D perhaps assigned TRBD1 or TRBD2 (6 bases each). The CDR3 runs 15 residues. V lost 0 bases and J lost 3, with 12 bases in between. Germline CDR1 and CDR2: LGHNA and YSLEER. CDR3 sequence reads: CASSQDSGRGYEQYF. The CDR3 DNA follows: TGCGCCAGCAGCCAAGATAGCGGCAGGGGCTACGAGCAGTACTTC.

The CDR3 DNA is TGTGCCACCAGCAGAGGGGACAGCTCTGGGGCCAACGTCCTGACTTTC. It yields the protein CATSRGDSSGANVLTF. V gene TRBV15 combines with J gene TRBJ2-6, with 7 nucleotides matching TRBD1. CDR1 and CDR2 from the germline V gene are LNHNV and YYDKDF (reference sequence). The J segment lost 0 bases and the V segment lost 1 base, leaving 0 bases of the junction unmatched. The CDR3 has 16 residues.

This chain connects TRBV7-9 to TRBJ1-3, with TRBD1 as a possible D gene (6 bases). Trimming stripped 5 bases from V and 10 bases from J, with 18 bases between. CDR3 length: 14 amino acids. Per germline, CDR1 SEHNR and CDR2 FQNEAQ (reference sequence). CDR3 sequence: CASSPRDPTGTIYF. The CDR3 DNA reads TGTGCCAGCAGCCCCCGGGACCCTACAGGGACCATATATTTT.

CDR3: CASSIGVTEAFF. The CDR3 DNA follows: TGTGCCAGTAGTATTGGGGTAACTGAAGCTTTCTTT. The V gene is TRBV19, the J gene TRBJ1-1; no clear D gene. Germline assignment: CDR1 LNHDA and CDR2 SQIVND (reference sequence). This CDR3 spans 12 amino acids. Trimming left V 3 bases short and J 5 bases short, with 7 bases between.

This clone was seen only once. The rearrangement links TRBV6-1 to TRBJ2-2, with TRBD1 matching over 8 bases. V shed 7 bases, J shed 7 bases, and the junction held 8 bases outside the gene matches. Germline V gene lookup returns CDR1 MNHNS and CDR2 SASEGT. The CDR3 contains 14 residues. The CDR3 reads CASTSDRGHGELFF. The CDR3 DNA sequence: TGTGCCAGCACCTCTGACAGGGGCCACGGGGAGCTGTTTTTT.

The V call is TRBV4-3, the J call TRBJ2-6, with 7 bases identical to TRBD1. V was clipped by 0 bases and J by 3 bases; unmatched bases: 17. CDR1 and CDR2 from the germline V gene are LGHNA and YSLEER. This CDR3 is 21 amino acids long. CDR3 in amino acids: CASSQDAVETGQVGGANVLTF. CDR3 bases: TGCGCCAGCAGCCAAGATGCCGTAGAGACAGGGCAAGTGGGTGGGGCCAACGTCCTGACTTTC.

V usage is TRBV5-5 and J usage is TRBJ1-1, with unresolved D. With 2 bases removed from V and 4 bases from J, the gap between germline ends came to 9 bases. This CDR3 comprises 13 residues. Germline lookup yields CDR1 SGHKS and CDR2 YYEKEE (reference sequence). The CDR3 here is CASSLKAGTEAFF. CDR3 sequence (DNA): TGTGCCAGCAGCTTAAAGGCGGGCACTGAAGCTTTCTTT.

This clone was seen a handful of times. The V gene is TRBV19, the J gene TRBJ1-5, with 8 bases matching TRBD1. V was pared by 9 bases and J by 0 bases, with 4 bases of the junction left unmatched. This CDR3 is built from 14 residues. Germline V CDR1 and CDR2: LNHDA, SQIVND (reference sequence). This CDR3 is CASTGQVSNQPQHF. The CDR3 DNA sequence: TGTGCCAGCACGGGACAGGTTAGCAATCAGCCCCAGCATTTT.

The CDR3 sequence: CASSLWVGLDEQYF. The CDR3 nucleotides are TGTGCCAGCAGCTTGTGGGTCGGGTTGGACGAGCAGTACTTC. V usage is TRBV5-5 and J usage is TRBJ2-7, with D unclear. CDR1 SGHKS and CDR2 YYEKEE come from the germline V gene (reference sequence). This CDR3 has 14 amino acids. V dropped 1 base and J dropped 5 bases, with 13 bases sitting between them. Combining the CDR3 with reference TRBV5-5 and TRBJ2-7 gives the whole variable domain DAGVTQSPTHLIKTRGQQVTLRCSPISGHKSVSWYQQVLGQGPQFIFQYYEKEERGRGNFPDRFSARQFPNYSSELNVNALLLGDSALYLCASSLWVGLDEQYFGPGTRLTVT.

V usage is TRBV5-8 and J usage is TRBJ1-4; TRBD1 is a possible D gene (6 bases). CDR1 is SGHTS and CDR2 is YDEGEE in the germline V gene. This CDR3 comprises 14 residues. V lost 0 bases and J lost 7, with 10 bases in between. The DNA of the CDR3 is TGTGCCAGCAGCTTGGCCAGAGGGGGTGAAAAACTGTTTTTT. Its protein product is CASSLARGGEKLFF. Using reference TRBV5-8 and TRBJ1-4 for the parts outside the CDR3, the full variable domain is EAGVTQSPTHLIKTRGQQATLRCSPISGHTSVYWYQQALGLGLQFLLWYDEGEERNRGNFPPRFSGRQFPNYSSELNVNALELEDSALYLCASSLARGGEKLFFGSGTQLSVL.

The table lists this clone with a count of one. This rearrangement joins TRBV27 to TRBJ2-7; 7 bases fit TRBD1. J was trimmed by 4 bases and V by 6 bases; bases with no gene match: 12. Germline-derived CDR1 and CDR2 are MNHEY and SMNVEV (reference sequence). The CDR3 is 15 residues long. Here the CDR3 DNA reads TGTGCCAGCAGGGGAATGACAGGGCCATCTTACGAGCAGTACTTC. Encoded protein: CASRGMTGPSYEQYF.

The V gene is TRBV27, the J gene TRBJ2-3, with D unresolved. Germline loops: CDR1 MNHEY, CDR2 SMNVEV (reference sequence). This CDR3 is 12 amino acids long. Trimming removed 6 bases from V and 4 bases from J, with 8 bases in between. In nucleotides, the CDR3 is TGTGCCAGCAGCGACCCCGCAGATACGCAGTATTTT. It is translated as CASSDPADTQYF.

The chain has TRBV9 and TRBJ2-5; D gene ambiguous. CDR1 and CDR2 from the germline V gene are SGDLS and YYNGEE. V lost 4 bases and J 5 bases, leaving 12 bases between the germline ends. This CDR3 is 13 amino acids long. CDR3 bases: TGTGCCAGCAGCCCCAGGACCCGGGAGACCCAGTACTTC. Translated, it gives CASSPRTRETQYF.

The rearrangement links TRBV6-4 to TRBJ1-1; D gene ambiguous. The germline gives CDR1 MRHNA, CDR2 SNTAGT. V was shortened by 7 bases and J by 0 bases, with 9 bases between the two germline ends. The CDR3 extends over 13 amino acids. The CDR3 sequence is CASKAQMNTEAFF. The CDR3 nucleotides read TGTGCCAGCAAGGCGCAGATGAACACTGAAGCTTTCTTT.

V usage is TRBV5-4 and J usage is TRBJ2-3; D is undetermined. The CDR3 consists of 13 residues. The germline V and J ends were trimmed by 2 bases and 1 base, with 5 bases remaining between them. Per the germline V gene, CDR1 is SGHNT and CDR2 is YYREEE (reference sequence). The CDR3 is CASSFWGTDTQYF. CDR3 DNA sequence: TGTGCCAGCAGCTTCTGGGGCACAGATACGCAGTATTTT.

V gene TRBV7-2 combines with J gene TRBJ2-2; D possibly corresponds to TRBD1 (6 bases). Per germline, CDR1 SGHTA and CDR2 FQGNSA. Deletions cut 2 bases from V and 4 bases from J, with 17 bases between. The length of the CDR3 is 17 residues. CDR3 nucleotide sequence: TGTGCCAGCAGCTTATTTGGGCTCGCCAGGGGCACCGGGGAGCTGTTTTTT. Translated: CASSLFGLARGTGELFF.

This clone has just one count. The rearrangement uses TRBV9 and TRBJ2-1, with TRBD2 matching over 10 bases. The ends lost 4 bases at V and 6 bases at J; junction bases unmatched: 10. Germline CDR1 and CDR2: SGDLS and YYNGEE. The CDR3 totals 16 residues. DNA of the CDR3: TGTGCCAGCAGCTACGGTGGGACTAGCGAAACCAATGAGCAGTTCTTC. Translation: CASSYGGTSETNEQFF.

V is TRBV28 and J is TRBJ1-5, with a tentative D call TRBD1 (6 bases). Germline lookup yields CDR1 MDHEN and CDR2 SYDVKM. The germline V and J ends were trimmed by 4 bases and 1 base, with 14 bases remaining between them. The CDR3 contains 16 residues. DNA of the CDR3: TGTGCCAGCAGTTGGGGACGGGGGCTCAGCAATCAGCCCCAGCATTTT. It translates to CASSWGRGLSNQPQHF.

This rearrangement joins TRBV28 to TRBJ1-2; D perhaps matches TRBD1 (6 bases). The CDR3 runs to 13 residues. V dropped 6 bases and J dropped 4 bases, with 12 bases sitting between them. Germline-derived CDR1 and CDR2 are MDHEN and SYDVKM. The CDR3 sequence is CASRTDSIYGYTF. The CDR3 nucleotides are TGTGCCAGCAGAACGGACAGTATCTATGGCTACACCTTC.

The chain has TRBV7-8 and TRBJ2-3; no clear D gene. Germline CDR1 is SGHVS and CDR2 is FQNEAQ. CDR3 size: 14 residues. V was pared by 9 bases and J by 4 bases, with 17 bases between. In DNA, the CDR3 is TGTGCCAGTCGCGGCGACGGTCCCTCAGATACGCAGTATTTT. The encoded protein is CASRGDGPSDTQYF.

The gene calls are TRBV10-3 and TRBJ2-7, with 9 bases matching TRBD2. Unmatched junction bases numbered 1, after V lost 1 base and J lost 6 bases. CDR3 length: 13 residues. Per germline, CDR1 ENHRY and CDR2 SYGVKD. CDR3 sequence (DNA): TGTGCCATCAGTGAGTTAGCGGGAGCCGAGCAGTACTTC. Its translation: CAISELAGAEQYF.